A selection of T cell receptor beta chains follows, all from one sample in a study of T cells in Graves' hyperthyroidism and ophthalmopathy. TCRdb fed the multiplex PCR reads into MiXCR, producing one record per CDR3 protein. The sample carries about 160,000 distinct CDR3 sequences, 8% to 9.5% recorded once. Source material: blood. The receptors stem from a woman aged 18-30 years with Graves' hyperthyroidism that later progressed to Graves' ophthalmopathy. Both conserved end residues are part of each CDR3. Each record gives: J gene, D gene, clone size, V gene, CDR3 DNA, CDR3 protein. D genes are given only for firm matches. Clone sizes are shown as once, few or many counts, or a class when the clone is expanded.

J: TRBJ2-7
D: NA
size: large
V: TRBV29-1
DNA: TGCAGCGTTCTCCGGGAAGGGTCGGGCGAGCAGTACTTC
CDR3: CSVLREGSGEQYF

J: TRBJ2-1
D: NA
size: many
V: TRBV28
DNA: TGTGCCAGCAGTGTCGCCGGGACATCCAGCTACAATGAGCAGTTCTTC
CDR3: CASSVAGTSSYNEQFF

J: TRBJ2-5
D: NA
size: many
V: TRBV11-1
DNA: TGTGCCAGCAGCGAAAAATTACAAGAGACCCAGTACTTC
CDR3: CASSEKLQETQYF

J: TRBJ2-7
D: TRBD2
size: many
V: TRBV6-1
DNA: TGTGCCTCAAAACCGATAAAGGGACTAGCGGGCATGAGCTCCTACGAGCAGTACTTC
CDR3: CASKPIKGLAGMSSYEQYF

J: TRBJ1-1
D: NA
size: many
V: TRBV12-3/TRBV12-4
DNA: TGTGCCAGCAGTTTATCGGAGGACACTGAAGCTTTCTTT
CDR3: CASSLSEDTEAFF

J: TRBJ1-1
D: NA
size: few
V: TRBV7-2
DNA: TGTGCCACCTCTCAGTATGACCACACTGAAGCTTTCTTT
CDR3: CATSQYDHTEAFF

J: TRBJ1-2
D: NA
size: many
V: TRBV5-6
DNA: TGTGCCAGCAGCTTGATGGGACGAAGTCACTATGGCTACACCTTC
CDR3: CASSLMGRSHYGYTF

J: TRBJ1-2
D: NA
size: many
V: TRBV27
DNA: TGTGCCAGCAGTGCCTCTAGATCCGGCTACACCTTC
CDR3: CASSASRSGYTF

J: TRBJ1-4
D: TRBD1
size: many
V: TRBV10-3
DNA: TGTGCCATCAGGGACGACAGGCCGACAGGGGGGGATAATGAAAAACTGTTTTTT
CDR3: CAIRDDRPTGGDNEKLFF

J: TRBJ2-5
D: TRBD1
size: many
V: TRBV11-2
DNA: TGTGCCAGCAGCTTAAATCACAGGGGGCGCTCAGAGACCCAGTACTTC
CDR3: CASSLNHRGRSETQYF

J: TRBJ1-1
D: NA
size: many
V: TRBV3-1
DNA: TGTGCCAGCAGCCGTTCCATGAACACTGAAGCTTTCTTT
CDR3: CASSRSMNTEAFF

J: TRBJ2-2
D: NA
size: few
V: TRBV6-1
DNA: TGTGCCAGCAGCCCAGACAGAGATACCACCGGGGAGCTGTTTTTT
CDR3: CASSPDRDTTGELFF

J: TRBJ1-5
D: NA
size: few
V: TRBV5-5
DNA: TGTGCCAGCAGCTTGTTTGGGGGGGGCAATCAGCCCCAGCATTTT
CDR3: CASSLFGGGNQPQHF

J: TRBJ2-7
D: NA
size: few
V: TRBV5-1
DNA: TGCGCCAGCAGCCTAGGGGCAGCCTCCTACGAGCAGTACTTC
CDR3: CASSLGAASYEQYF

J: TRBJ1-5
D: NA
size: many
V: TRBV10-3
DNA: TGTGCCATCACCAGCGATCCCAATCAGCCCCAGCATTTT
CDR3: CAITSDPNQPQHF

J: TRBJ1-1
D: NA
size: few
V: TRBV27
DNA: TGTGCCAGCAGTTTAAAAGGACGGAACACTGAAGCTTTCTTT
CDR3: CASSLKGRNTEAFF

J: TRBJ1-2
D: TRBD1
size: many
V: TRBV5-1
DNA: TGCGCCAGCAGCCAGGGACAGAATGGCTACACCTTC
CDR3: CASSQGQNGYTF